Included here is one TCR beta chain sequence, with context. The target antigen is unknown. Runs used v3.0 of the immunoSEQ assay and were done at survey level. Libraries were prepared by immunoSEQ multiplex PCR; TCRdb keeps only in-frame clonotypes and omits some of them. The repertoire holds 25,000 to 30,000 clones, with around 89% as singletons. This specimen belongs to a study of long-term antiretroviral therapy in people with HIV. Study-wide points: Controls showed broader CDR3 length ranges than did the HIV repertoires.

The length of the CDR3 is 14 residues. Sample: unsorted PBMCs, taken 0.5 years after starting antiretroviral therapy. This sequence was found in a woman between 18 and 30 years old with HIV. V usage is TRBV21-1 and J usage is TRBJ1-2. TRBV21-1 is assigned pseudogene status. The CDR3 nucleotides are TGTGCCAGCAGCAAATCCCTCCTTGGGTCGCGCTACACCTTC. The encoded protein is CASSKSLLGSRYTF.